Listed here are 30 T cell receptor beta chains from one sample, sequenced in a study of technical replicates of blood from a few donors. Sequencing used immunoSEQ multiplex PCR; TCRdb keeps in-frame clones, though not all of them. The sample has about 91,000 clones, roughly 92% seen once. The sample was T cells isolated from PBMCs. The receptor set was obtained from a human donor in good health.

There are a few counts of this clone. The chain recombines TRBV7-2 with TRBJ2-5; TRBD2 matches 7 bases. V gave up 4 bases and J gave up 1 base; unmatched junction bases: 12. This CDR3 region has 17 residues. CDR1 is SGHTA and CDR2 is FQGNSA in the germline V gene. CDR3 sequence: CASSYGGGISLQETQYF. Written as DNA, the CDR3 is TGTGCCAGCAGCTATGGGGGAGGGATCTCCCTCCAAGAGACCCAGTACTTC.

The CDR3 spells CASSYRTGRSYEQYF. The CDR3 bases are TGTGCCAGCAGTTATAGGACTGGGCGCTCCTACGAGCAGTACTTC. The chain uses TRBV7-8 and TRBJ2-7; D might be TRBD2 (5 bases). CDR1 is SGHVS, CDR2 FQNEAQ, per germline. V was pared by 6 bases and J by 0 bases, with 15 bases between. CDR3 length: 15 amino acids.

The chain couples TRBV4-1 to TRBJ2-2, with a possible D match to TRBD1 (5 bases). Trimming took 3 bases from V and 4 from J, leaving 18 bases between them. Germline V gene sequence: CDR1 MGHRA, CDR2 YSYEKL. This CDR3 is 17 amino acids long. CDR3 coding DNA: TGCGCCAGCAGCCAGACAGTATGGGGATCTGGCACCGGGGAGCTGTTTTTT. It codes for CASSQTVWGSGTGELFF.

V is TRBV28 and J is TRBJ1-2; D is undetermined. Trimming took off 6 bases at V and 5 bases at J, with 13 bases between the two ends. The CDR3 has 13 amino acids. Germline assignment: CDR1 MDHEN and CDR2 SYDVKM. As DNA, the CDR3 is TGTGCCAGCAGGGCACGCCCTCCATATGGCTACACCTTC. Amino acids: CASRARPPYGYTF.

The chain joins TRBV18 to TRBJ2-3; TRBD2 might be the D (5 bases). The CDR3 length is 13 residues. Trimming took 6 bases from V and 2 from J, leaving 9 bases between them. CDR1 is KGHSH and CDR2 is LQKENI in the germline V gene. CDR3 loop: CASSGETTDTQYF. CDR3 DNA: TGTGCCAGCTCCGGGGAGACCACAGATACGCAGTATTTT. The complete variable domain, with remaining parts taken from reference TRBV18 and TRBJ2-3, reads NAGVMQNPRHLVRRRGQEARLRCSPMKGHSHVYWYRQLPEEGLKFMVYLQKENIIDESGMPKERFSAEFPKEGPSILRIQQVVRGDSAAYFCASSGETTDTQYFGPGTRLTVL.

J is TRBJ2-3 and V is TRBV19; weak D call: TRBD1 (6 bases). V was cut by 3 bases and J by 0 bases, with 13 bases left in between. This CDR3 is 16 amino acids long. The V gene's germline CDR1 is LNHDA and CDR2 SQIVND (reference sequence). The CDR3 DNA reads TGTGCCAGTAGTATGGGGACAATAGCTAGCACAGATACGCAGTATTTT. It yields the protein CASSMGTIASTDTQYF.

V usage is TRBV6-6 and J usage is TRBJ1-4; 7 nucleotides line up with TRBD1. Trimming took 4 bases from V and 7 from J; bases not matched to a gene: 6. The CDR3 has 14 residues. Germline CDR1 reads MNHNY; CDR2 reads SVGAGI (reference sequence). Here the CDR3 reads CASSFRQGGEKLFF. The CDR3, as DNA: TGTGCCAGCAGTTTCCGCCAGGGGGGTGAAAAACTGTTTTTT.

V gene TRBV5-4 combines with J gene TRBJ1-4; 8 bases map to TRBD1. Germline CDR1 is SGHNT and CDR2 is YYREEE (reference sequence). CDR3 length equals 14 residues. The V and J ends lost 3 bases and 4 bases, in that order; junction bases with no gene match: 2. As DNA, the CDR3 is TGTGCCAGCAGCTCGGGACAGGTTAATGAAAAACTGTTTTTT. This codes for CASSSGQVNEKLFF.

The rearrangement uses TRBV28 and TRBJ2-1; 8 bases fit TRBD1. There are 15 residues in the CDR3. V shed 6 bases, J shed 1 base, and the junction held 5 bases outside the gene matches. Germline V gives CDR1 MDHEN, CDR2 SYDVKM. The CDR3 is CASRPDRGSYNEQFF. CDR3 sequence (DNA): TGTGCCAGCAGGCCTGACAGGGGTTCCTACAATGAGCAGTTCTTC.

This clone was seen a few times. J is TRBJ1-1 and V is TRBV9; maybe TRBD1 (6 bases). Germline V gives CDR1 SGDLS, CDR2 YYNGEE. Deletions cut 2 bases from V and 6 bases from J, with 11 bases between. The length of the CDR3 is 13 residues. CDR3 bases: TGTGCCAGCAGCGTGGGAACAGGGTCTGAAGCTTTCTTT. Translating gives CASSVGTGSEAFF. Complete variable domain (other parts from reference TRBV9 and TRBJ1-1): DSGVTQTPKHLITATGQRVTLRCSPRSGDLSVYWYQQSLDQGLQFLIQYYNGEERAKGNILERFSAQQFPDLHSELNLSSLELGDSALYFCASSVGTGSEAFFGQGTRLTVV.

CDR3 residues: CASRNTPRTGINQPQHF. The DNA of the CDR3 is TGTGCCAGCAGAAATACCCCCAGGACAGGTATTAATCAGCCCCAGCATTTT. This rearrangement joins TRBV28 to TRBJ1-5, with 7 bases identical to TRBD1. Germline V gene data show CDR1 as MDHEN and CDR2 as SYDVKM. This CDR3 contains 17 residues. Trimming took 6 bases from V and 4 from J; bases not matched to a gene: 15. Full variable domain (outside the CDR3, taken from reference TRBV28 and TRBJ1-5): DVKVTQSSRYLVKRTGEKVFLECVQDMDHENMFWYRQDPGLGLRLIYFSYDVKMKEKGDIPEGYSVSREKKERFSLILESASTNQTSMYLCASRNTPRTGINQPQHFGDGTRLSIL.

V and J are TRBV6-4 and TRBJ2-1; TRBD1 matches at 9 bases. The CDR3 has 14 residues. The V gene's germline CDR1 is MRHNA and CDR2 SNTAGT. Trimming cost V 4 bases and J 8 bases; bases outside gene matches: 6. As DNA, the CDR3 is TGTGCCAGCAGTGCGGGACAGGGTGGGGATGAGCAGTTCTTC. Residues: CASSAGQGGDEQFF.

The rearrangement joins TRBV4-1 to TRBJ1-1, with 8 bases matching TRBD1. V gave up 5 bases and J gave up 10 bases; unmatched junction bases: 6. The CDR3 is made up of 12 amino acids. Germline loops: CDR1 MGHRA, CDR2 YSYEKL. CDR3 sequence: CASSSPDRAAFF. The CDR3 DNA reads TGCGCCAGCAGCTCGCCGGACAGGGCAGCTTTCTTT.

V usage is TRBV9 and J usage is TRBJ2-5, with a possible D match to TRBD1 (6 bases). This CDR3 contains 14 residues. Deletions cut 4 bases from V and 3 bases from J, with 13 bases between. Per the germline V gene, CDR1 is SGDLS and CDR2 is YYNGEE. In DNA form, the CDR3 reads TGTGCCAGCAGCCAGTTCAACAGGGAAGAGACCCAGTACTTC. Amino acids: CASSQFNREETQYF.

This clone was observed once. The J gene is TRBJ2-1, the V gene TRBV5-6; maybe TRBD1 (5 bases). The CDR3 length is 14 residues. With 1 base removed from V and 13 bases from J, the gap between germline ends came to 18 bases. CDR1 is SGHDT and CDR2 is YYEEEE in the germline V gene. Written as DNA, the CDR3 is TGTGCCAGCAGCTTGACAGGTGGGCGGATCGGCCAGTTCTTC. This encodes CASSLTGGRIGQFF.

CDR3 protein: CASKTGYNQPQHF. The CDR3 DNA follows: TGTGCCAGTAAAACAGGGTACAATCAGCCCCAGCATTTT. The chain uses TRBV6-1 and TRBJ1-5; possible D gene TRBD1, 6 bases. CDR1 and CDR2 (germline): MNHNS, SASEGT. Trimming removed 9 bases at V and 3 bases at J, with 12 bases between. The CDR3 has 13 residues.

The V and J genes are TRBV7-9 and TRBJ2-2; 10 bases align to TRBD1. Germline V CDR1 and CDR2: SEHNR, FQNEAQ (reference sequence). V shed 5 bases, J shed 3 bases, and the junction held 6 bases outside the gene matches. The CDR3 has 16 amino acids. The CDR3 DNA reads TGTGCCAGCAGCCGACAGGGGGCGAAATACACCGGGGAGCTGTTTTTT. This sequence encodes CASSRQGAKYTGELFF.

V and J are TRBV9 and TRBJ2-7, with D possibly being TRBD2 (6 bases). The CDR3 totals 15 residues. Germline values: CDR1 SGDLS, CDR2 YYNGEE. V lost 0 bases and J lost 3, with 13 bases in between. CDR3 nucleotides: TGTGCCAGCAGCGTAGCCGGGACTTTAAACTACGAGCAGTACTTC. It yields the protein CASSVAGTLNYEQYF.

The chain couples TRBV5-1 to TRBJ2-5, with D unresolved. This CDR3 has 16 amino acids. Germline V gives CDR1 SGHRS, CDR2 YFSETQ. Trimming shortened V by 0 bases and J by 2 bases, and 14 bases separated the two germline ends. The CDR3 loop reads CASSLVRGPRQETQYF. The DNA for the CDR3 is TGCGCCAGCAGCTTGGTACGTGGCCCGCGGCAAGAGACCCAGTACTTC.

With regard to this clone: At one end the junction does not follow the germline gene, possibly because of a read error. The J gene is TRBJ1-1, the V gene TRBV6-5; D is undetermined. The CDR3 loop spans 11 amino acids. CDR1 is MNHEY, CDR2 SVGAGI, per germline. The CDR3, as DNA: TGTGCCAGCGGCCTCGGACGGGCAGCGGTCTTT. Protein sequence: CASGLGRAAVF.

The chain links TRBV30 to TRBJ2-7, with TRBD1 identical over 11 bases. V shed 4 bases and J 7 bases; nucleotides not matched to a gene: 9. The germline CDR1 and CDR2 sequences are GTSNPN and SVGIG (reference sequence). This CDR3 has 14 residues. CDR3 nucleotides: TGTGCCTGGATGGGGGGGACAGGGGGTTATGAGCAGTACTTC. This gives the protein CAWMGGTGGYEQYF.

The chain combines TRBV12-5 with TRBJ1-1; the D is unclear. V lost 7 bases to trimming and J lost 4 bases, with 16 bases between them. Per the germline V gene, CDR1 is LGHNT and CDR2 is FRNRAP. CDR3 length: 14 amino acids. CDR3 protein: CASAAASGGTEAFF. The CDR3 nucleotides read TGTGCTAGTGCCGCGGCCTCAGGAGGCACTGAAGCTTTCTTT. The whole variable domain, remainder taken from reference TRBV12-5 and TRBJ1-1, is DARVTQTPRHKVTEMGQEVTMRCQPILGHNTVFWYRQTMMQGLELLAYFRNRAPLDDSGMPKDRFSAEMPDATLATLKIQPSEPRDSAVYFCASAAASGGTEAFFGQGTRLTVV.

The chain is built from TRBV29-1 and TRBJ2-7, with 8 bases identical to TRBD2. This CDR3 spans 17 amino acids. Losses at the gene ends were 2 bases for V and 5 bases for J; bases not matched to a gene: 17. Germline V gene data show CDR1 as SQVTM and CDR2 as ANQGSEA. The CDR3 DNA sequence: TGCAGCGTTGAATTATCCGGGACTAGTTTTCGAGTAGACGAGCAGTACTTC. It yields the protein CSVELSGTSFRVDEQYF.

This clone was counted only a few times. CDR3 amino acids: CASSHQGNSGGYTF. The CDR3 nucleotides read TGTGCCAGTAGCCACCAGGGCAATTCAGGTGGCTACACCTTC. The chain has TRBV19 and TRBJ1-2, with D tentatively TRBD1 (5 bases). Looked up from germline, CDR1 is LNHDA and CDR2 is SQIVND (reference sequence). The length of the CDR3 is 14 residues. Trimming removed 6 bases from V and 7 bases from J, with 18 bases in between.

The chain joins TRBV27 to TRBJ1-5; 7 nucleotides agree with TRBD1. After removal of 6 bases from V and 6 bases from J, the junction contained 23 bases not matched to a gene. The CDR3 loop spans 19 amino acids. In germline, CDR1 is MNHEY, CDR2 SMNVEV (reference sequence). CDR3 in DNA: TGTGCCAGCAGCGGAAAACGGGACAGCTCCTTCCCCCTAGGTCAGCCCCAGCATTTT. It encodes CASSGKRDSSFPLGQPQHF.

This clone has only one observation. V usage is TRBV19 and J usage is TRBJ2-2, with a weak D call TRBD1 (6 bases). CDR1 and CDR2 (germline): LNHDA, SQIVND (reference sequence). V gave up 2 bases and J gave up 3 bases, with 10 bases separating them. The CDR3 runs 15 residues. As DNA, the CDR3 is TGTGCCAGTAGTATAACGCAGGGGTACACCGGGGAGCTGTTTTTT. This translates into CASSITQGYTGELFF.

This clone has a handful of counts. The genes are TRBV6-5 and TRBJ2-3; D possibly corresponds to TRBD2 (6 bases). V was trimmed by 8 bases and J by 3 bases, leaving 15 bases between them. Looked up from germline, CDR1 is MNHEY and CDR2 is SVGAGI. The CDR3 is made up of 14 amino acids. CDR3 nucleotides: TGTGCCAGCTGCCTAGCAGGGAGGACAGATACGCAGTATTTT. Its protein is CASCLAGRTDTQYF.

The gene calls are TRBV19 and TRBJ2-5, with 15 bases fitting TRBD2. J gave up 6 bases and V 6 bases, and 11 bases lay outside the gene matches. Germline loops: CDR1 LNHDA, CDR2 SQIVND (reference sequence). CDR3 length equals 17 residues. This CDR3 is CASSRGLAGGERKTQYF. In DNA form, the CDR3 reads TGTGCCAGTAGCCGGGGACTAGCGGGGGGCGAGCGGAAGACCCAGTACTTC. The entire variable domain, with the rest obtained from reference TRBV19 and TRBJ2-5, is as follows: DGGITQSPKYLFRKEGQNVTLSCEQNLNHDAMYWYRQDPGQGLRLIYYSQIVNDFQKGDIAEGYSVSREKKESFPLTVTSAQKNPTAFYLCASSRGLAGGERKTQYFGPGTRLLVL.

V is TRBV7-9 and J is TRBJ1-4; tentatively, D is TRBD1 (6 bases). The CDR3 runs 14 residues. V was shortened by 5 bases and J by 6 bases, with 13 bases between the two germline ends. CDR1 SEHNR and CDR2 FQNEAQ come from the germline V gene (reference sequence). The CDR3 reads CASSLAGADEKLFF. DNA of the CDR3: TGTGCCAGCAGCCTTGCGGGGGCTGATGAAAAACTGTTTTTT.

The chain combines TRBV19 with TRBJ2-1, with D possibly TRBD1 on 6 matching bases. The CDR3 contains 13 residues. The V end was cut by 2 bases, the J end by 5 bases, with 7 bases between. Germline CDR1 and CDR2: LNHDA and SQIVND (reference sequence). The CDR3 is CASSIRDNNEQFF. CDR3 sequence (DNA): TGTGCCAGTAGTATACGGGACAACAATGAGCAGTTCTTC.